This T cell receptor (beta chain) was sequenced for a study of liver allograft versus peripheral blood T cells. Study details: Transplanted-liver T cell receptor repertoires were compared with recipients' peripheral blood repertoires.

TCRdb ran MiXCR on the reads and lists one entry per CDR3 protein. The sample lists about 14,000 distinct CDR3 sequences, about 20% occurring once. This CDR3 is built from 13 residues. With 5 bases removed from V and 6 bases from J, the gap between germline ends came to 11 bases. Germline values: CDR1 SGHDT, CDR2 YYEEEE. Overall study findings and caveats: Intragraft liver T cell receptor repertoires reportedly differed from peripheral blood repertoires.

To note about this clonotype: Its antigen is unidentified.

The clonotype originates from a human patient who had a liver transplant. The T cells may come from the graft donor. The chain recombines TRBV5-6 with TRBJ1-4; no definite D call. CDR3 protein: CASSQGFDEKLFF. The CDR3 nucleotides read TGTGCCAGCAGTCAAGGCTTTGATGAAAAACTGTTTTTT.